Listed below are T cell receptor beta chains from one sample, sequenced in a study of OX40 agonist ivuxolimab in advanced cancers. The repertoire was sequenced with immunoSEQ multiplex PCR; TCRdb's copy has only in-frame clones and lacks some. The sample has fewer than 75,000 clones; 87% are singletons. Source: CD4+ or CD8+ T cells sorted from blood, taken in a trial of the OX40 agonist ivuxolimab. All receptors derive from an adult with an advanced solid tumor such as melanoma, head and neck, liver or kidney cancer. The CDR3 runs from the conserved cysteine through the conserved F or W. The D gene is left open where the match is weak. Not all rows give a size; the values are once, few, many and, for expanded clones, a class.

j_call clone_size d_call v_call cdr3_aa cdr3_nt
TRBJ1-1 NA NA TRBV28 CASSFLSAGDTEAFF TGTGCCAGCAGTTTCCTCTCGGCAGGGGACACTGAAGCTTTCTTT
TRBJ2-1 NA NA TRBV28 CASRTTVNEQFF TGTGCCAGCAGGACTACTGTTAATGAGCAGTTCTTC
TRBJ2-1 NA TRBD2 TRBV15 CATSRDLGTSGFF TGTGCCACCAGCAGAGATCTGGGGACTAGCGGGTTCTTC
TRBJ1-5 NA TRBD1 TRBV7-9 CASSTGTGGFQPQHF TGTGCCAGCAGCACTGGGACAGGGGGCTTTCAGCCCCAGCATTTT
TRBJ1-6 NA NA TRBV5-4 CASSLEGQYNSPLHF TGTGCCAGCAGCTTGGAAGGACAGTATAATTCACCCCTCCACTTT
TRBJ1-1 NA NA TRBV7-9 CASSIRDPENTEAFF TGTGCCAGCAGCATCCGGGACCCGGAGAACACTGAAGCTTTCTTT
TRBJ2-7 few NA TRBV2 CASGTYYEQYF TGTGCCAGCGGGACTTACTACGAGCAGTACTTC
TRBJ2-2 few TRBD1 TRBV30 CASASRDRGNTGELFF TGTGCCTCGGCGTCCCGGGACAGGGGAAATACCGGGGAGCTGTTTTTT
TRBJ1-5 few TRBD1 TRBV18 CASSPGQGAVSRQPQHF TGTGCCAGCTCACCCGGACAGGGGGCAGTTTCGAGGCAGCCCCAGCATTTT
TRBJ2-5 NA NA TRBV11-2 CASSSGTMGQETQYF TGTGCCAGCAGCTCGGGGACGATGGGCCAAGAGACCCAGTACTTC
TRBJ2-1 NA TRBD2 TRBV5-4 CASSLGTSGSYNEQFF TGTGCCAGCAGCTTGGGTACTAGCGGTTCCTACAATGAGCAGTTCTTC
TRBJ1-2 NA TRBD1 TRBV7-9 CASSPSGTGGDLGGYTF TGTGCCAGCAGCCCCTCCGGGACAGGGGGGGACCTGGGGGGCTACACCTTC
TRBJ2-7 NA TRBD2 TRBV19 CASSLGLAGAREQYF TGTGCCAGTAGTTTAGGACTAGCGGGAGCTCGCGAGCAGTACTTC
TRBJ2-6 NA TRBD2 TRBV7-8 CASSQRLAAGTGANVLTF TGTGCCAGCAGCCAACGACTAGCGGCTGGTACTGGGGCCAACGTCCTGACTTTC
TRBJ2-2 NA NA TRBV2 CASSLQGTNTGELFF TGTGCCAGCAGTCTCCAGGGTACGAACACCGGGGAGCTGTTTTTT
TRBJ1-1 NA NA TRBV27 CASSYHGTEAFF TGTGCCAGCAGTTACCATGGCACTGAAGCTTTCTTT
TRBJ2-1 NA TRBD2 TRBV18 CASSPPGLAGGNEQFF TGTGCCAGCTCACCACCCGGACTAGCGGGAGGAAATGAGCAGTTCTTC
TRBJ1-2 NA NA TRBV5-1 CASSLEAASHGYTF TGCGCCAGCAGCTTGGAGGCGGCCAGCCATGGCTACACCTTC
TRBJ2-3 NA NA TRBV28 CASSGQGGRTDTQYF TGTGCCAGCAGTGGACAGGGAGGGAGGACAGATACGCAGTATTTT
TRBJ2-3 NA NA TRBV10-1 CASSDRSATTTDTQYF TGCGCCAGCAGTGATCGGTCTGCAACTACCACAGATACGCAGTATTTT
TRBJ1-4 NA TRBD1 TRBV6-1 CASSPRTGGNEKLFF TGTGCCAGCAGTCCCCGAACAGGGGGAAATGAAAAACTGTTTTTT
TRBJ2-7 NA TRBD2 TRBV10-3 CAISEEPSGSYEQYF TGTGCCATCAGTGAGGAGCCTAGCGGGAGTTACGAGCAGTACTTC
TRBJ1-4 NA NA TRBV19 CASSMDTRLNEKLFF TGTGCCAGTAGTATGGACACTCGACTTAATGAAAAACTGTTTTTT
TRBJ2-2 few NA TRBV7-2 CASSLQMNTGELFF TGTGCCAGCAGCTTACAAATGAACACCGGGGAGCTGTTTTTT
TRBJ1-1 NA NA TRBV5-6 CASSLWDRNTEAFF TGTGCCAGCAGCTTGTGGGATCGGAACACTGAAGCTTTCTTT
TRBJ2-1 NA TRBD2 TRBV7-9 CASQLAGLNNEQFF TGTGCCAGCCAGCTAGCGGGACTCAACAATGAGCAGTTCTTC
TRBJ1-4 NA NA TRBV7-9 CASSLQGAGEKLFF TGTGCCAGCAGCTTACAAGGGGCGGGGGAAAAACTGTTTTTT
TRBJ1-3 NA NA TRBV28 CASSQGHSGNTIYF TGTGCCAGCAGTCAGGGGCACTCTGGAAACACCATATATTTT
TRBJ1-2 NA NA TRBV7-2 CASSLGSGRDGYTF TGTGCCAGCAGCTTAGGGAGCGGAAGGGATGGCTACACCTTC
TRBJ2-3 NA NA TRBV28 CASNGAGLALDTQYF TGTGCCAGCAACGGTGCCGGATTAGCGTTAGATACGCAGTATTTT
TRBJ2-3 NA NA TRBV5-4 CASSPTVSGTQYF TGTGCCAGCAGCCCGACCGTATCCGGAACGCAGTATTTT
TRBJ2-2 NA NA TRBV4-3 CASSLRVVDTGELFF TGCGCCAGCAGCCTTCGGGTAGTCGACACCGGGGAGCTGTTTTTT
TRBJ2-3 NA NA TRBV6-6 CASSPGPGGTQYF TGTGCCAGCAGCCCTGGTCCTGGGGGTACGCAGTATTTT
TRBJ2-5 NA TRBD2 TRBV5-5 CASSSLAGQETQYF TGTGCCAGCAGCTCCCTAGCGGGACAAGAGACCCAGTACTTC
TRBJ2-7 NA NA TRBV29-1 CSVEEVVSPRVSYEQYF TGCAGCGTTGAAGAGGTAGTTAGCCCTCGGGTCTCCTACGAGCAGTACTTC
TRBJ2-3 NA TRBD2 TRBV10-2 CASSVTSGLTDTQYF TGCGCCAGCAGTGTTACTAGCGGGCTCACAGATACGCAGTATTTT
TRBJ2-1 NA NA TRBV7-6 CASSLVSGSYNEQFF TGTGCCAGCAGCTTAGTTTCCGGCTCCTACAATGAGCAGTTCTTC